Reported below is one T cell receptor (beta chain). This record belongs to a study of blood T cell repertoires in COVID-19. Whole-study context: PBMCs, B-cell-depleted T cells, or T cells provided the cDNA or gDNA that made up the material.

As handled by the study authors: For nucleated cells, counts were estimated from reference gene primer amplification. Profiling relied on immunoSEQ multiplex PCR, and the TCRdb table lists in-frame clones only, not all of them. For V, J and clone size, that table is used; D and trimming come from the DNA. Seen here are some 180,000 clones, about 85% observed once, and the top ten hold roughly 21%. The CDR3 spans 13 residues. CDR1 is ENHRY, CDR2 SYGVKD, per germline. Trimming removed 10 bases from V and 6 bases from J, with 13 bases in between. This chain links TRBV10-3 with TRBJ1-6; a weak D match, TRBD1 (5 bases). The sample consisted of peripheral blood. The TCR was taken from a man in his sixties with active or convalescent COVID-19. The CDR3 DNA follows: TGTGCCACCGTACCTGACAGTAATTCACCCCTCCACTTT. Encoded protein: CATVPDSNSPLHF.